This entry features one TCR beta chain sequence. This clonotype is medium-sized (0.01 to 0.1%). No antigen is known for it. No base qualities exist here, and no much larger clone lies one base off it. This sample is drawn from a study of T cells in AML relapse after transplant (dated by TCRdb to the late 2010s). Background for the entire study: Remission controls were clinically matched patients who maintained long-term complete remission with more than 3 years of follow-up. The remission samples were bone marrow taken about 1 year after HSCT from patients who stayed in complete remission. In a retrospective study, inhibitory receptor expression and TCR repertoires of bone marrow T cells were examined in patients who had received allogeneic HSCT for myeloid malignancy.

The germline V gene sets CDR1 to SQVTM and CDR2 to ANQGSEA. The CDR3 runs 10 amino acids, cysteine and phenylalanine included. This entry keeps only the CDR3 DNA: 30 bases, framed from base 1. The germline ends are 2 bases apart after V is trimmed by 1 base and J by 5 bases. Library creation used PCR. TCR alpha and beta chains were amplified from RNA with a modified RACE PCR protocol rather than multiplex PCR. Libraries were sequenced on an Illumina MiSeq, and raw reads were demultiplexed by sample-specific barcode combinations. Concerning the study's data processing: TCR clonotypes were identified from the sequencing reads using MiXCR software. Using fastp trimming at Q25 and MiXCR clonotype assembly, TCRdb reanalyzed the public sequencing data and kept in-frame beta chains. A single entry per CDR3 protein holds the most common genes and DNA from its merged rows. What appears here as the V and J calls and clone size reflects TCRdb's work, not the paper's. This sample has about 3,500 distinct CDR3 sequences in its table, and about 10% of those were observed once. The ten largest make up roughly 32% of the sample.

Overall results and qualifications from the work: Very few samples underpinned the TCR repertoire comparisons, and for unsorted bone marrow each group had only a few individuals.

This TCR derives from a human donor who had a stem cell transplant for acute myeloid leukemia. Some T cells present after a transplant may be cells of the graft donor. The material sequenced was bone marrow, either the whole sample or a sorted T cell fraction (not recorded which), taken in complete remission. Rearrangement joined TRBV29-1 to TRBJ1-1, with the identity of the D gene unclear. CDR3 protein: CSVEGTEAFF. The nucleotide sequence reads as follows: TGCAGCGTTGAAGGTACTGAAGCTTTCTTT.